This T cell receptor (beta chain) was found in a study of blood T cell repertoires in COVID-19. The protocol was immunoSEQ multiplex PCR, while the TCRdb copy is restricted to in-frame clones and leaves out a portion. Here the sample spans 200,000 to 250,000 clones, more than 80% being singletons. The germline gives CDR1 SNHLY, CDR2 FYNNEI. This CDR3 spans 16 amino acids. The V and J ends lost 1 base and 3 bases respectively, with 13 bases between them. Participants' reported clinical history set cohort assignment. For recovered donors of Cohort 3, there were two negative PCRs, clearance, or symptom resolution.

The sequenced sample was PBMCs or T cells enriched from blood (not recorded which). The TCR sequence derives from a man aged 60-69 years who had recovered from COVID-19. The gene calls are TRBV2 and TRBJ1-5; D gene unclear. The CDR3 sequence: CASSEGLGGNNQPQHF. CDR3 DNA: TGTGCCAGCAGTGAAGGATTAGGAGGGAACAATCAGCCCCAGCATTTT. The whole variable domain, filled in from reference TRBV2 and TRBJ1-5, reads EPEVTQTPSHQVTQMGQEVILRCVPISNHLYFYWYRQILGQKVEFLVSFYNNEISEKSEIFDDQFSVERPDGSNFTLKIRSTKLEDSAMYFCASSEGLGGNNQPQHFGDGTRLSIL.